The 25 T cell receptor beta chains presented below share a single source sample, sequenced in a study of blood T cell repertoires in COVID-19. Libraries were prepared by immunoSEQ multiplex PCR; TCRdb keeps only in-frame clonotypes and omits some of them. The sample lists just over 250,000 clones, more than 85% occurring once. Sequencing used peripheral blood. These receptors originate from a person between 18 and 30 years old with COVID-19, enrolled during active disease.

J is TRBJ1-2 and V is TRBV3-1 (or the pseudogene TRBV3-2), with 9 bases matching TRBD1. The V and J ends lost 1 base and 2 bases, in that order; junction bases with no gene match: 2. Germline CDR1 LGHDT, CDR2 YNNKEL (reference sequence). This CDR3 spans 15 amino acids. The CDR3 DNA reads as TGTGCCAGCAGCCAAGCCGGGACAGGGAACTATGGCTACACCTTC. This sequence encodes CASSQAGTGNYGYTF.

CDR3 residues: CASRETGNSYEQYF. DNA of the CDR3: TGTGCCAGTAGGGAAACAGGGAACTCCTACGAGCAGTACTTC. The chain employs TRBV19 and TRBJ2-7, with a possible D match to TRBD1 (6 bases). This CDR3 is 14 amino acids long. V was trimmed by 6 bases and J by 0 bases, leaving 12 bases between them. Germline CDR1 LNHDA, CDR2 SQIVND (reference sequence).

The chain uses TRBV6-5 and TRBJ1-1; 8 bases are a match to TRBD1. Germline trimming cut 7 bases from V and 6 bases from J; bases unmatched to any gene: 10. The CDR3 contains 14 residues. The germline CDR1 and CDR2 sequences are MNHEY and SVGAGI. This CDR3 is CASTARTGTSEAFF. Here the CDR3 DNA reads TGTGCCAGCACAGCCCGGACAGGGACCTCTGAAGCTTTCTTT.

This chain uses TRBV25-1 with TRBJ2-7; 10 bases are a match to TRBD1. Germline lookup yields CDR1 MGHDK and CDR2 SYGVNS. CDR3 length: 15 residues. V trimming: 2 bases; J trimming: 3 bases; junction bases outside the gene matches: 4. The chain's CDR3 is CASSEGDRGNYEQYF. The CDR3 DNA is TGTGCCAGCAGTGAAGGGGACAGGGGTAACTACGAGCAGTACTTC.

This sequence joins TRBV5-1 and TRBJ2-3, with TRBD1 matching 7 bases. The trim removed 4 bases at V and 3 bases at J, leaving 8 bases unmatched. The CDR3 loop spans 15 amino acids. Germline CDR1 is SGHRS and CDR2 is YFSETQ. The CDR3 spells CASSIQGMGTDTQYF. The CDR3 bases are TGCGCCAGCAGCATACAGGGGATGGGGACAGATACGCAGTATTTT.

This rearrangement joins TRBV4-2 to TRBJ2-5; 7 bases fit TRBD1. This CDR3 contains 15 residues. V was clipped by 0 bases and J by 3 bases; unmatched bases: 4. The germline CDR1 and CDR2 sequences are LGHNA and YNFKEQ. The CDR3, as DNA: TGTGCCAGCAGCCAAGATCTCACAGGGGAAGAGACCCAGTACTTC. Its translation is CASSQDLTGEETQYF.

The chain links TRBV19 to TRBJ2-7; 7 nucleotides match TRBD1. Germline V CDR1 and CDR2: LNHDA, SQIVND (reference sequence). After removal of 3 bases from V and 5 bases from J, the junction contained 10 bases not matched to a gene. This CDR3 spans 15 amino acids. The CDR3 region has the DNA TGTGCCAGTAGTATGGACAGGCTAGCAAGAAACGAGCAGTACTTC. This sequence encodes CASSMDRLARNEQYF.

The J gene is TRBJ1-2, the V gene TRBV19, with D hard to call. The germline V gene encodes CDR1 LNHDA and CDR2 SQIVND (reference sequence). This CDR3 contains 13 residues. Deletions cut 4 bases from V and 4 bases from J, with 10 bases between. The CDR3 DNA reads as TGTGCCAGTAGTACGGAGGGCGGCTATGGCTACACCTTC. Translated, it gives CASSTEGGYGYTF.

The rearrangement joins TRBV9 to TRBJ2-7; 9 bases are a match to TRBD2. V trimming: 6 bases; J trimming: 4 bases; junction bases outside the gene matches: 11. This CDR3 region has 15 residues. Germline CDR1 reads SGDLS; CDR2 reads YYNGEE. The CDR3 DNA sequence: TGTGCCAGCACCCCAGGGTCGAGCGGGGGGTACGAGCAGTACTTC. Residues: CASTPGSSGGYEQYF.

This chain links TRBV10-3 with TRBJ1-6; weak D call: TRBD1 (5 bases). Looked up from germline, CDR1 is ENHRY and CDR2 is SYGVKD. The CDR3 is 13 residues long. V gave up 11 bases and J gave up 7 bases, with 15 bases separating them. CDR3 nucleotide sequence: TGTGCCGCCAGGGCGTTGGAAAATTCACCCCTCCACTTT. Encoded protein: CAARALENSPLHF.

The V gene is TRBV27, the J gene TRBJ2-1; 8 nucleotides line up with TRBD1. This CDR3 has 13 amino acids. Looked up from germline, CDR1 is MNHEY and CDR2 is SMNVEV (reference sequence). V shed 8 bases, J shed 6 bases, and the junction held 6 bases outside the gene matches. The CDR3 nucleotides read TGTGCCAGCCGGACAGGGTGGAGCAATGAGCAGTTCTTC. Amino acid sequence: CASRTGWSNEQFF.

The chain has TRBV27 and TRBJ2-7, with D perhaps TRBD2 (5 bases). This CDR3 region has 13 residues. The V gene's germline CDR1 is MNHEY and CDR2 SMNVEV (reference sequence). V lost 11 bases, J lost 1 base, and 15 bases lay in between. CDR3 sequence reads: CADYGTRSYEQYF. CDR3 DNA: TGTGCCGACTACGGCACACGTTCCTACGAGCAGTACTTC.

This rearrangement joins TRBV19 to TRBJ2-1, with 9 nucleotides matching TRBD2. V lost 3 bases, J lost 3 bases, and 6 bases stayed unmatched. The CDR3 is 16 amino acids. Germline V CDR1 and CDR2: LNHDA, SQIVND (reference sequence). DNA for the CDR3: TGTGCCAGTAGTATCGATAGCGGGAGTAACTACAATGAGCAGTTCTTC. Translated, it gives CASSIDSGSNYNEQFF.

This sequence joins TRBV29-1 and TRBJ1-4; D remains ambiguous. Looked up from germline, CDR1 is SQVTM and CDR2 is ANQGSEA. This CDR3 comprises 12 residues. Trimming removed 2 bases at V and 3 bases at J, with 4 bases between. The CDR3 nucleotides read TGCAGCGTTGAAATCTCTAATGAAAAACTGTTTTTT. It is translated as CSVEISNEKLFF.

This clone was counted ten times or more. The chain combines TRBV18 with TRBJ2-3; 7 bases align to TRBD2. This CDR3 region has 15 residues. Trimming removed 0 bases from V and 2 bases from J; junction bases left unmatched: 2. Germline CDR1 is KGHSH and CDR2 is LQKENI. Here the CDR3 reads CASSPPGGITDTQYF. CDR3 in DNA: TGTGCCAGCTCACCACCGGGAGGGATCACAGATACGCAGTATTTT.

The gene calls are TRBV7-6 and TRBJ2-1; D is perhaps TRBD2 (5 bases). The CDR3 runs to 18 residues. V shed 3 bases and J shed 7 bases, with 25 bases lying between them. From germline, CDR1 is SGHVS and CDR2 FNYEAQ. CDR3 protein: CASSFTRPSGGGRNEQFF. The CDR3 DNA reads as TGTGCCAGCAGCTTCACCCGACCCAGCGGAGGAGGCCGGAATGAGCAGTTCTTC.

In its sample, this clone is medium-sized. V is TRBV6-5 and J is TRBJ1-3; a possible D gene is TRBD1 (5 bases). Trimming took 6 bases from V and 4 from J, leaving 10 bases between them. CDR1 and CDR2 from the germline V gene are MNHEY and SVGAGI. This CDR3 region has 13 residues. The CDR3 loop reads CASSVRGGNTIYF. The CDR3 DNA is TGTGCCAGCAGCGTACGGGGGGGAAACACCATATATTTT.

The V call is TRBV6-1, the J call TRBJ1-6; 10 bases are a match to TRBD1. This CDR3 region has 16 residues. Germline V gene data show CDR1 as MNHNS and CDR2 as SASEGT. V lost 2 bases and J lost 9; bases outside the gene matches: 7. Here the CDR3 reads CASSENWGQGTSPLHF. The DNA of the CDR3 is TGTGCCAGCAGTGAAAATTGGGGACAGGGGACTTCACCCCTCCACTTT.

This chain connects TRBV5-1 to TRBJ1-2; a weak D match, TRBD1 (5 bases). Deletions cut 5 bases from V and 1 base from J, with 18 bases between. The germline V gene encodes CDR1 SGHRS and CDR2 YFSETQ. The CDR3 contains 16 residues. CDR3 protein: CASRRQSAGINYGYTF. In DNA, the CDR3 is TGCGCCAGCAGGCGCCAGTCGGCAGGGATTAACTATGGCTACACCTTC.

Written as DNA, the CDR3 is TGTGCCAGCAGCCAAGATAGCCACGAGCAGTACTTC. The encoded protein is CASSQDSHEQYF. The chain uses TRBV3-1 (or the pseudogene TRBV3-2) and TRBJ2-7; no definite D call. V lost 0 bases to trimming and J lost 5 bases, with 5 bases between them. Germline values: CDR1 LGHDT, CDR2 YNNKEL (reference sequence). The CDR3 has 12 residues.

V usage is TRBV28 and J usage is TRBJ1-2; TRBD1 matches at 7 bases. Trimming took 6 bases from V and 7 from J; bases not matched to a gene: 8. Germline V gives CDR1 MDHEN, CDR2 SYDVKM. This CDR3 contains 13 residues. Written as DNA, the CDR3 is TGTGCCAGCAGCCCAGGGGGTTCGGGTGGCTACACCTTC. Its translation is CASSPGGSGGYTF.

This clone has only one observation. The chain has TRBV2 and TRBJ2-7; 11 bases align to TRBD2. Germline V gene lookup returns CDR1 SNHLY and CDR2 FYNNEI. The ends lost 4 bases at V and 0 bases at J; junction bases unmatched: 8. The CDR3 has 17 residues. The CDR3 bases are TGTGCCAGCAGTGGGCCCCTAGCGGGAGGCCTCTCCTACGAGCAGTACTTC. Protein sequence: CASSGPLAGGLSYEQYF.

The rearrangement joins TRBV18 to TRBJ1-2, with 11 nucleotides matching TRBD1. The ends lost 6 bases at V and 8 bases at J; junction bases unmatched: 14. This CDR3 has 16 amino acids. The germline V gene encodes CDR1 KGHSH and CDR2 LQKENI. Written as DNA, the CDR3 is TGTGCCAGCTCCCGCGGGACAGGGGGGCCGACCGACGGCTACACCTTC. Its translation is CASSRGTGGPTDGYTF.

DNA for the CDR3: TGTGCCAGCTCACCAAAGACCGGACTAGCGGGGAAGCAGTTCTTC. Its translation: CASSPKTGLAGKQFF. The chain has TRBV18 and TRBJ2-1; 12 bases are a match to TRBD2. Germline trimming cut 2 bases from V and 11 bases from J; bases unmatched to any gene: 7. The length of the CDR3 is 15 residues. Looked up from germline, CDR1 is KGHSH and CDR2 is LQKENI.

The V and J genes are TRBV4-1 and TRBJ2-7, with D unresolved. This CDR3 is built from 14 residues. Germline CDR1 reads MGHRA; CDR2 reads YSYEKL. V was pared by 4 bases and J by 7 bases, with 17 bases between. For the CDR3, the DNA is TGCGCCAGCAGCCCACTTGGTATTACTCGAGAGCAGTACTTC. It codes for CASSPLGITREQYF.